This T cell receptor (beta chain) stems from a study of beta chain features in type 1 diabetes. As every portion of the isolated RNA was reverse transcribed, the sequencing read expressed TCRB transcripts. TCRdb's copy holds only in-frame clones and misses some; the assay was immunoSEQ multiplex PCR. The table lists around 600,000 clones, over 10% of them singletons. Study-wide findings and caveats: Shorter TCRB CDR3s, moderately but significantly so, were found in Type 1 diabetes patients in all four CD4+ subsets. Over-representation of high TCR-expressing cells was a possible consequence of cDNA sequencing.

CDR1 and CDR2 from the germline V gene are SGHRS and YFSETQ. The CDR3 is 17 residues long. Trimming removed 1 base at V and 2 bases at J, with 13 bases between. This clone was detected only a few times. Its antigen is as yet unknown. The rearrangement joins TRBV5-1 to TRBJ2-6, with a weak D call TRBD1 (6 bases). Sequences were obtained from naive CD4+ T cells from blood. This TCR came from a man aged 30 to 39 with type 1 diabetes. The CDR3 loop is CASSLPFTGTGANVLTF. CDR3 in DNA: TGCGCCAGCAGCTTGCCCTTCACAGGGACTGGGGCCAACGTCCTGACTTTC.